This T cell receptor beta chain was captured in a study of cytomegalovirus exposure and HLA in healthy donors. Background on the study: Of all 398 donors who were genotyped, 70% to 85% belonged to the Caucasian-associated ancestry cluster.

Nominal health characterized the donors when sampled, though unrecorded immune exposures were likely. V was clipped by 5 bases and J by 0 bases, with 12 bases between them. CDR1 is MNHEY and CDR2 is SMNVEV in the germline V gene (reference sequence). The CDR3 loop spans 15 amino acids. Use of 60 Vbeta and 13 Jbeta primers characterized the PCR. Sequenced by immunoSEQ multiplex PCR; TCRdb stores in-frame clones only, minus some. This sample's clone table lists about 160,000 clones. Source material: PBMCs. The gene calls are TRBV27 and TRBJ2-3, with a tentative D call TRBD2 (6 bases). The clonotype originates from a woman aged 60 to 75 in good health and CMV-seronegative. Here the CDR3 DNA reads TGTGCCAGCAGTCCAACTAGCCGGAGCACAGATACGCAGTATTTT. It is translated as CASSPTSRSTDTQYF.